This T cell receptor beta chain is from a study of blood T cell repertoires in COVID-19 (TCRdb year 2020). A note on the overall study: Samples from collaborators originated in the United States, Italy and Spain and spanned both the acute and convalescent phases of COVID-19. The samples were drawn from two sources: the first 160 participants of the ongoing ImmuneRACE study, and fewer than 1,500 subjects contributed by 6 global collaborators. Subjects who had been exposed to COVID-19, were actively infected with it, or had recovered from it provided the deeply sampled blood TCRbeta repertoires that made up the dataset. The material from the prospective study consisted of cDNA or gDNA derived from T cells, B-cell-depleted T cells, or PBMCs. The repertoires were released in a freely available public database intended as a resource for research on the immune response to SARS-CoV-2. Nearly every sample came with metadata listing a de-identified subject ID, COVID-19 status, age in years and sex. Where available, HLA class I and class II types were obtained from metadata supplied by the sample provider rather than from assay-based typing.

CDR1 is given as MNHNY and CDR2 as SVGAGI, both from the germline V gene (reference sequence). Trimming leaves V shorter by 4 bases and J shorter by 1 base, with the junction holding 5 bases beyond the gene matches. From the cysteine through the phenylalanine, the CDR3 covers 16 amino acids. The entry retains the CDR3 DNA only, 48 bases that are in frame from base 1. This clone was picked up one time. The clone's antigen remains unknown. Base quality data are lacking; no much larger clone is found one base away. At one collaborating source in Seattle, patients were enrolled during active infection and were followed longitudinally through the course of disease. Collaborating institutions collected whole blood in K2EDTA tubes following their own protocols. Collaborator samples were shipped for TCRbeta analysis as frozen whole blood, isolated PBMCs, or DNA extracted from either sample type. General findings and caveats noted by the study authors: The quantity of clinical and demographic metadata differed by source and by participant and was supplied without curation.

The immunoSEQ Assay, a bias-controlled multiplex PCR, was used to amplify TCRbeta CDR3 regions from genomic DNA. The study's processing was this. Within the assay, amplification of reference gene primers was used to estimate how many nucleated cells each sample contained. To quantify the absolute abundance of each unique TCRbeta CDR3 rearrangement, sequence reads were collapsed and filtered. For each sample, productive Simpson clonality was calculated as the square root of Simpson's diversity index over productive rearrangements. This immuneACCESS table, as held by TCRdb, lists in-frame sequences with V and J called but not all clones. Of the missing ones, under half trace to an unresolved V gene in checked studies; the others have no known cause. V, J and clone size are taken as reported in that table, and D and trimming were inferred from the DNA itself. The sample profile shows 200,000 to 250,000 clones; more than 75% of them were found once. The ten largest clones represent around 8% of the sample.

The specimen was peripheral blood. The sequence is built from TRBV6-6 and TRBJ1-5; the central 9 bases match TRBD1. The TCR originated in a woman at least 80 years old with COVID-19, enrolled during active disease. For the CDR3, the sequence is CASSSLDRGSNQPQHF. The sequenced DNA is TGTGCCAGCAGTTCCCTGGACAGGGGAAGCAATCAGCCCCAGCATTTT.